This T cell receptor (beta chain) was captured in a study of blood T cell repertoires in COVID-19. Here immunoSEQ multiplex PCR was the method, and the copy in TCRdb shows in-frame clones only, minus some. The data contain around 200,000 clones, around four fifths of them singletons. The table lists this clone with a count of one. The CDR3 is made up of 17 amino acids. Germline V gene sequence: CDR1 GTSNPN, CDR2 SVGIG (reference sequence). With V trimmed by 2 bases and J by 0 bases, 10 bases remained unmatched. Sequenced material: peripheral blood. The chain uses TRBV30 and TRBJ2-5; 9 bases fit TRBD2. The TCR originated in a man aged 40-50 years with active or convalescent COVID-19. The CDR3 region is CAWSRRGGGAYQETQYF. CDR3 nucleotide sequence: TGTGCCTGGAGTCGTAGAGGCGGGGGGGCTTACCAAGAGACCCAGTACTTC.